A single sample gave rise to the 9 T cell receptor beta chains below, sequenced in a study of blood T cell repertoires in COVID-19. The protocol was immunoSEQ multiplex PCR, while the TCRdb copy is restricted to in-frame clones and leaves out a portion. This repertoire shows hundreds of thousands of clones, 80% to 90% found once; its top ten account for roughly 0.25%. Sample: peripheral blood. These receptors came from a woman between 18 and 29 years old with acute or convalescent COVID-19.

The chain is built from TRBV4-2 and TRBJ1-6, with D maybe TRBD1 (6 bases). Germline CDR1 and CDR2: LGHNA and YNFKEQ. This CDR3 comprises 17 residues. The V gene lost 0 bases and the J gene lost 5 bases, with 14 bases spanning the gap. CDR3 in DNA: TGTGCCAGCAGCCAAGACAAAACAGGGTTTAATAATTCACCCCTCCACTTT. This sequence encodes CASSQDKTGFNNSPLHF.

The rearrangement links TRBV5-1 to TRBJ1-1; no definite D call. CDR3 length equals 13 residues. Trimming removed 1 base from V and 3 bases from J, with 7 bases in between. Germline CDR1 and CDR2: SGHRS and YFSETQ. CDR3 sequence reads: CASSLKGDTEAFF. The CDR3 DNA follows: TGCGCCAGCAGCTTGAAGGGAGACACTGAAGCTTTCTTT. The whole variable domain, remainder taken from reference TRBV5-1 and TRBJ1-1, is KAGVTQTPRYLIKTRGQQVTLSCSPISGHRSVSWYQQTPGQGLQFLFEYFSETQRNKGNFPGRFSGRQFSNSRSEMNVSTLELGDSALYLCASSLKGDTEAFFGQGTRLTVV.

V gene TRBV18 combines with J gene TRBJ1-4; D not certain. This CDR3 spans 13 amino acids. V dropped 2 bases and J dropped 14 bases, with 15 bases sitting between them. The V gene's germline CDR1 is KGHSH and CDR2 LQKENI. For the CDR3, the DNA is TGTGCCAGCTCACCAAGAAACCAGATGATTCTGTTTTTT. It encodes CASSPRNQMILFF.

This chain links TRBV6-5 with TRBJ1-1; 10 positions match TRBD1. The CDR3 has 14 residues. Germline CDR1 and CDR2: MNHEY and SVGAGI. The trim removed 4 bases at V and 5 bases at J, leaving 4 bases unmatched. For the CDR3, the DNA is TGTGCCAGCAGTTTCGGACAGGGGGGGACTGAAGCTTTCTTT. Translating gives CASSFGQGGTEAFF.

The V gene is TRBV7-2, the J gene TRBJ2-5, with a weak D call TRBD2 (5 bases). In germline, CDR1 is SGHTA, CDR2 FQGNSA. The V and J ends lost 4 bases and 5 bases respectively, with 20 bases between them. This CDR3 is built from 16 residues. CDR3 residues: CASSSPGVAGLETQYF. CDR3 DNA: TGTGCCAGCAGCTCCCCCGGGGTCGCAGGTTTGGAGACCCAGTACTTC. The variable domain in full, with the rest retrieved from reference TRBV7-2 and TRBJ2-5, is GAGVSQSPSNKVTEKGKDVELRCDPISGHTALYWYRQSLGQGLEFLIYFQGNSAPDKSGLPSDRFSAERTGGSVSTLTIQRTQQEDSAVYLCASSSPGVAGLETQYFGPGTRLLVL.

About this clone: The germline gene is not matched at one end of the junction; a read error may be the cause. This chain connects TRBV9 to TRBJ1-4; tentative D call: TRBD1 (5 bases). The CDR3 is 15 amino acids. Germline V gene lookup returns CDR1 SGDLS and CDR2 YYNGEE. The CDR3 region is CASSAVGGANEKLFF. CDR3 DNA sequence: TGCGCCAGCAGCGCAGTGGGGGGGGCTAATGAAAAACTGTTTTTT. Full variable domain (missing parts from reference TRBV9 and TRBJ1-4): DSGVTQTPKHLITATGQRVTLRCSPRSGDLSVYWYQQSLDQGLQFLIQYYNGEERAKGNILERFSAQQFPDLHSELNLSSLELGDSALYFCASSAVGGANEKLFFGSGTQLSVL.

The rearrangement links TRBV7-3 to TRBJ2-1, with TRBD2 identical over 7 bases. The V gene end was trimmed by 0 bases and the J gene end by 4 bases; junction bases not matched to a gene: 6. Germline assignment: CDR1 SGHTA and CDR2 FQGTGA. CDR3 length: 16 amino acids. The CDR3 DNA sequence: TGTGCCAGCAGCTTAACGTTTGGCGGGGGTTACAATGAGCAGTTCTTC. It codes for CASSLTFGGGYNEQFF. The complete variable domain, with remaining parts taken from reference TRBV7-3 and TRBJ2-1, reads GAGVSQTPSNKVTEKGKYVELRCDPISGHTALYWYRQSLGQGPEFLIYFQGTGAADDSGLPNDRFFAVRPEGSVSTLKIQRTERGDSAVYLCASSLTFGGGYNEQFFGPGTRLTVL.

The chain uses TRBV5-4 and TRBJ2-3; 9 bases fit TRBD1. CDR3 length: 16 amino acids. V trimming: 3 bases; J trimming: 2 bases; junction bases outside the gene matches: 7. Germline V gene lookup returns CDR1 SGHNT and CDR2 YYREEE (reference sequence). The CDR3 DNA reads TGTGCCAGCAGCTCATCGGGACAGGGACCCACAGATACGCAGTATTTT. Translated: CASSSSGQGPTDTQYF.

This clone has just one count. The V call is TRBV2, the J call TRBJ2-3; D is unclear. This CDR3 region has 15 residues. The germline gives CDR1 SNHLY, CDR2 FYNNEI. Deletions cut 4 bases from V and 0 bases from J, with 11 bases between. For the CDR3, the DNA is TGTGCCAGCAGTGTAGAAACTACTAGCACAGATACGCAGTATTTT. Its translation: CASSVETTSTDTQYF.